This T cell receptor (beta chain) emerged from a study of cytomegalovirus exposure and HLA in healthy donors. Germline values: CDR1 MDHEN, CDR2 SYDVKM. The trim removed 2 bases at V and 8 bases at J, leaving 16 bases unmatched. This CDR3 is built from 17 residues. The PCR ran on 60 Vbeta and 13 Jbeta primers. The repertoire was sequenced with immunoSEQ multiplex PCR; TCRdb's copy has only in-frame clones and lacks some. Here the sample spans roughly 100,000 clones, 50% to 70% being singletons. This donor had no CMV serostatus on record. The V and J genes are TRBV28 and TRBJ1-2; the match to TRBD1 covers 8 bases. The clonotype comes from a human donor in good health. Sequencing input: PBMCs. The CDR3 sequence is CASSLLRTGTRAGGYTF. The CDR3 DNA is TGTGCCAGCAGTTTACTCCGGACAGGGACTCGTGCGGGAGGCTACACCTTC.